This TCR beta chain was captured by sequencing in a study of blood T cell repertoires in COVID-19 (TCRdb year 2020). Looking at the study overall: The collaborator samples originated in the United States, Italy and Spain and spanned the acute and convalescent phases of COVID-19. The prospective study material was composed of cDNA or gDNA derived from T cells, B-cell-depleted T cells, or PBMCs. Deeply sampled blood TCRbeta repertoires from subjects exposed to, actively infected with, or recovered from COVID-19 were included in the dataset. A freely available public database, intended as a resource for researchers studying the immune response to SARS-CoV-2, is where the repertoires were released. The samples were drawn from two sources: the first 160 participants of the ongoing ImmuneRACE study, and over 950 subjects contributed by 6 global collaborators. Sample metadata almost always included a de-identified subject ID, COVID-19 status, age in years and sex. Where available, HLA class I and class II types were obtained from metadata supplied by the sample provider rather than from assay-based typing.

As to this clone: Its antigen is not yet known. Base quality data are lacking; no much larger clone is found one base away.

Each collaborating institution followed its own protocols to collect whole blood in K2EDTA tubes. For TCRbeta analysis, collaborator samples were shipped as frozen whole blood, as isolated PBMCs, or as DNA extracted from either sample type. General findings and caveats noted by the study authors: How much clinical and demographic metadata was included differed by source and by participant, and the metadata was provided uncurated.

The immunoSEQ Assay, a bias-controlled multiplex PCR, was used to amplify TCRbeta CDR3 regions from genomic DNA. From the authors' description of their analysis: The number of nucleated cells in each sample was estimated from the amplification of reference gene primers within the assay. To quantify the absolute abundance of each unique TCRbeta CDR3 rearrangement, sequence reads were collapsed and filtered. For each sample, productive Simpson clonality was calculated by taking the square root of Simpson's diversity index across productive rearrangements. Held by TCRdb, this immuneACCESS table contains in-frame sequences only and omits some clones. Under half of the omission traces to an unresolved V gene where checked; the cause of the rest is unknown. That table gives V, J and clone size, and the DNA gave D and trimming. The sample records tens of thousands of clones, about four fifths of which are singletons. The top ten constitute about 11% of the sample.

This receptor was obtained from a human donor in a cohort sampled during active COVID-19. The source material was peripheral blood.

Read as DNA, the sequence is TGTGCCAGCAAACAGGGTGATTTGAGGCCCCTCCACTTT. This yields the protein CASKQGDLRPLHF. This receptor chain uses TRBV12-3 or TRBV12-4 and TRBJ1-6; a weak D assignment points to TRBD1 (6 bases agree). Trimming removed 7 bases from V and 13 bases from J, leaving 17 bases between the germline ends. Spanning cysteine to phenylalanine, the CDR3 consists of 13 amino acids. Here the CDR3 DNA is all that survives: 39 bases in frame from base 1.